This T cell receptor beta chain was obtained from a study of T cells in Graves' hyperthyroidism and ophthalmopathy. Concerning this clonotype: The germline gene is not matched at one end of the junction; a read error may be the cause.

The investigators amplified TCR beta CDR3 regions from RNA transcripts. HTBI primers were the set used in a first-round RT-PCR of the TCR CDR3. TCRdb passed the multiplex PCR reads through MiXCR, listing each CDR3 protein once. The sample consists of approximately 590,000 distinct CDR3 sequences, just over 45% of them appearing once. There are 13 residues in the CDR3. CDR1 and CDR2 (germline): SQVTM, ANQGSEA. The sample comprised peripheral blood or thyroid tissue (not recorded which). The source of this sequence is a woman under 30 with Graves' hyperthyroidism. V and J are TRBV29-1 and TRBJ1-1; D not resolved. The chain's CDR3 is CSVDNPVNTEAFF. Written as DNA, the CDR3 is TGCAGCGTTGACAATCCGGTGAACACTGAGGCTTTCTTT. The full variable domain, its missing parts supplied by reference TRBV29-1 and TRBJ1-1, is SAVISQKPSRDICQRGTSLTIQCQVDSQVTMMFWYRQQPGQSLTLIATANQGSEATYESGFVIDKFPISRPNLTFSTLTVSNMSPEDSSIYLCSVDNPVNTEAFFGQGTRLTVV.